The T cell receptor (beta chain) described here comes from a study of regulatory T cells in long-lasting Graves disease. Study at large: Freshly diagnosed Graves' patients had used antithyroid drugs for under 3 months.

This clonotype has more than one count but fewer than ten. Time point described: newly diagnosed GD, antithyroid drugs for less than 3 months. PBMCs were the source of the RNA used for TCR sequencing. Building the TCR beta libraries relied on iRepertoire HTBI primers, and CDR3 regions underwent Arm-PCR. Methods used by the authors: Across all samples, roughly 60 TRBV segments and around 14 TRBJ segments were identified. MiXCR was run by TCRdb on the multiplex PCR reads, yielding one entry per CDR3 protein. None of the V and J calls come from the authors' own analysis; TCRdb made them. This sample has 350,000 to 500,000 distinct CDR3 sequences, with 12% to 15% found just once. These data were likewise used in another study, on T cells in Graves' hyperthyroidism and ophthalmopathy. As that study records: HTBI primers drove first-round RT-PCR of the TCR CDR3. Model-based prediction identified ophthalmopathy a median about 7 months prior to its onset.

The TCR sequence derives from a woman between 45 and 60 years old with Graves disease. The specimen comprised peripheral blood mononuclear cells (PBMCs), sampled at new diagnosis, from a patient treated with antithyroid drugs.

The CDR3 spells CASSQDRSSGLREQYF. The CDR3 bases are TGTGCCAGCAGCCAAGATCGGAGTAGCGGACTACGAGAGCAGTACTTC. The chain combines TRBV3-1 with TRBJ2-7; D may be TRBD2 (6 bases). The germline V gene encodes CDR1 LGHDT and CDR2 YNNKEL (reference sequence). V gave up 0 bases and J gave up 7 bases, with 19 bases separating them. This CDR3 has 16 amino acids.